The clone carrying this T cell receptor (beta chain) has just one count. The target antigen is unknown. The data were taken from a study of cytomegalovirus exposure and HLA in healthy donors. General study points: In presence/absence analyses, roughly uniform sequencing depth across donors was assumed. While the bulk of TCR sequences proved rare, some public TCRs turned up in many donors. Among TCR beta chains, those listed as cytomegalovirus-associated numbered 164. Most CMV-associated TCR beta chains were later found to appear HLA-restricted.

This CDR3 contains 13 residues. Germline CDR1 is MNHEY and CDR2 is SMNVEV (reference sequence). V gave up 6 bases and J gave up 4 bases; unmatched junction bases: 4. Primers: 60 Vbeta forward and 13 Jbeta reverse. Some clones are missing from TCRdb's copy, which holds only in-frame ones; the method was immunoSEQ multiplex PCR. The table records a few hundred thousand clones, 85% to 95% of them present only once. The chain links TRBV27 to TRBJ2-7, with TRBD1 identical over 9 bases. This sequence was found in a girl aged 2 to 10 in good health and CMV-seronegative. The sample comprised PBMCs. This CDR3 reads CASRTGTGYEQYF. In nucleotides, the CDR3 is TGTGCCAGCAGAACCGGGACAGGGTACGAGCAGTACTTC.